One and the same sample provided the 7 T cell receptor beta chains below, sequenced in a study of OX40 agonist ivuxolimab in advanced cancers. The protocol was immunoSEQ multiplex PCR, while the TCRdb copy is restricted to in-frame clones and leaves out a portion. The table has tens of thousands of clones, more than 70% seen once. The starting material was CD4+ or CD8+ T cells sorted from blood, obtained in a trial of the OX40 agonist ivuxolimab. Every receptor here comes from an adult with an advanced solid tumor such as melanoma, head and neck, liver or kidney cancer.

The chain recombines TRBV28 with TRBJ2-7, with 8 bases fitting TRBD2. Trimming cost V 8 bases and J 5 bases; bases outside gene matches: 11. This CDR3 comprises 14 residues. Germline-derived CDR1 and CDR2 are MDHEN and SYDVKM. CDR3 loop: CASVPMGLVNEQYF. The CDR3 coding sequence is TGTGCCAGCGTCCCGATGGGACTAGTCAACGAGCAGTACTTC.

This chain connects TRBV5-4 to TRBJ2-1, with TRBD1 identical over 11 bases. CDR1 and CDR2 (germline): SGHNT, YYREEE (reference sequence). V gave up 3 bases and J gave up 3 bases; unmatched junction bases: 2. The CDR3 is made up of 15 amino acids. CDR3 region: CASSSGTGGYNEQFF. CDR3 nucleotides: TGTGCCAGCAGCTCCGGGACAGGGGGCTACAATGAGCAGTTCTTC.

The CDR3 DNA reads as TGTGCCAGCAGCTTAGCCAGATTAAGATTATACGAGCAGTACTTC. Translated, it gives CASSLARLRLYEQYF. The V gene is TRBV7-8, the J gene TRBJ2-7; D unresolved. Germline V gives CDR1 SGHVS, CDR2 FQNEAQ. The CDR3 loop spans 15 amino acids. V lost 0 bases to trimming and J lost 4 bases, with 13 bases between them.

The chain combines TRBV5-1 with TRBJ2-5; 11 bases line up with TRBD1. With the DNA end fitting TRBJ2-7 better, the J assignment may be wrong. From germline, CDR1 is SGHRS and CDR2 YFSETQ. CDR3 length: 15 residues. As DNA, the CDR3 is TGCGCCAGCAGCTTGGCCGGACAGGGGGCCGGCGAGCAGTACTTC. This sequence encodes CASSLAGQGAGEQYF.

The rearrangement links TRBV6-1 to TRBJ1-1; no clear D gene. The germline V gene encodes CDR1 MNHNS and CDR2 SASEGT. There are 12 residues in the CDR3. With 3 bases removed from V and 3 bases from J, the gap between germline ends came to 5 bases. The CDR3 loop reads CASSDPYTEAFF. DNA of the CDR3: TGTGCCAGCAGTGACCCTTACACTGAAGCTTTCTTT.

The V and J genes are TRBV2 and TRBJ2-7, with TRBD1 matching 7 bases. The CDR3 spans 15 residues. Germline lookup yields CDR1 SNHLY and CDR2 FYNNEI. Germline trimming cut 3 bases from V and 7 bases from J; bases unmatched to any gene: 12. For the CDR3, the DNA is TGTGCCAGCAGTGACGTAAGGGGGCGGGCTGGGGAGCAGTACTTC. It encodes CASSDVRGRAGEQYF.

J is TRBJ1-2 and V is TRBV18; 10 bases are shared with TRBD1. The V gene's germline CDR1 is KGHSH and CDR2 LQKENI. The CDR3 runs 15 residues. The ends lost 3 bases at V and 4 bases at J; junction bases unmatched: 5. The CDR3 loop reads CASSPGTGEAYGYTF. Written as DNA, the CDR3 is TGTGCCAGCTCACCCGGGACAGGGGAGGCCTATGGCTACACCTTC.